A selection of T cell receptor beta chains follows, all from one sample in a study of technical replicates of blood from a handful of donors. TCRdb's copy holds only in-frame clones and misses some; the assay was immunoSEQ multiplex PCR. The sample includes 65,000 to 85,000 clones, 94% of them seen just once. The sequencing input was T cells isolated from PBMCs. The origin of the receptors is a human donor in good health. CDR3s include the opening cysteine and the closing phenylalanine or tryptophan. Each record gives: J gene, V gene, clone size, D gene, CDR3 DNA, CDR3 protein. A D gene is named only where the DNA matches it firmly. Clone size is shown for a subset of rows, as once, few, many or a class of expanded clone.

>TRBJ2-3|TRBV4-3|NA|TRBD2
TGCGCCAGCAGCCCGAGGTCAGCGGGAGGGCCAGATACGCAGTATTTT
CASSPRSAGGPDTQYF
>TRBJ1-1|TRBV6-5|NA|TRBD1
TGTGCCAGCAGTTTGGCAGGGGGCTTGAACACTGAAGCTTTCTTT
CASSLAGGLNTEAFF
>TRBJ2-3|TRBV15|NA|NA
TGTGCCACCAGCGAGGACATGGATACGCAGTATTTT
CATSEDMDTQYF
>TRBJ2-7|TRBV7-8|NA|NA
TGTGCCAGCAGCTTAAGCGCGAACTACGAGCAGTACTTC
CASSLSANYEQYF
>TRBJ1-1|TRBV9|NA|NA
TGTGCCAGCAGCGTAAGTCTAAACACTGAAGCTTTCTTT
CASSVSLNTEAFF
>TRBJ2-7|TRBV6-5|NA|NA
TGTGCCAGCAGTTACCGGGAGACGAACTACGAGCAGTACTTC
CASSYRETNYEQYF
>TRBJ2-7|TRBV6-5|NA|NA
TGTGCCAGCAGTTACTCGGCTGGAATACAGCCCTACGAGCAGTACTTC
CASSYSAGIQPYEQYF
>TRBJ2-1|TRBV5-1|NA|NA
TGCGCCAGCAGGGTTCTAGACTCCTACAATGAGCAGTTCTTC
CASRVLDSYNEQFF
>TRBJ2-4|TRBV27|NA|NA
TGTGCCAGCAGCCCTTTCCCGAACTGGTGGCGGGCCAAAAACATTCAGTACTTC
CASSPFPNWWRAKNIQYF
>TRBJ2-4|TRBV2|NA|NA
TGTGCCAGCAGTGAAGGAATGGCAGGTACTGCCAAAAACATTCAGTACTTC
CASSEGMAGTAKNIQYF
>TRBJ2-1|TRBV30|NA|TRBD2
TGTGCCTGGAACGAGGGAGGGTACAATGAGCAGTTCTTC
CAWNEGGYNEQFF
>TRBJ2-1|TRBV19|NA|TRBD2
TGTGCCAGTAGTATTGAGCGGGAGCTGGTCAATGAGCAGTTCTTC
CASSIERELVNEQFF
>TRBJ2-5|TRBV7-7|NA|NA
TGTGCCAGCAGCCGTCAAGAGACCCAGTACTTC
CASSRQETQYF
>TRBJ1-5|TRBV5-4|NA|TRBD1
TGTGCCAGCAGCCCCGTCGGACAGGGGCAAGATCAGCCCCAGCATTTT
CASSPVGQGQDQPQHF
>TRBJ1-1|TRBV5-1|NA|NA
TGCGCCAGCAGCTTGGTAGTCGGGAACACTGAAGCTTTCTTT
CASSLVVGNTEAFF
>TRBJ2-2|TRBV5-1|once|TRBD2
TGCGCCAGTCGGGGGACTAGCGGATATTCGAACACCGGGGAGCTGTTTTTT
CASRGTSGYSNTGELFF
>TRBJ2-3|TRBV30|NA|TRBD2
TGTGCCTGGAACCCTACTAGCGGGAGTTTCTTTAGCACAGATACGCAGTATTTT
CAWNPTSGSFFSTDTQYF
>TRBJ1-5|TRBV30|once|NA
TGTGCCTGGAGTCTCCTAAATCAGCCCCAGCATTTT
CAWSLLNQPQHF
>TRBJ2-5|TRBV9|NA|TRBD2
TGTGCCAGCAGCTCCCTAGCGGGAGGGCTGAAGACCCAGTACTTC
CASSSLAGGLKTQYF
>TRBJ1-2|TRBV9|NA|TRBD1
TGTGCCAGCAGCGTAGTAGGGACTGGACAGGGGGCCTATGGCTACACCTTC
CASSVVGTGQGAYGYTF
>TRBJ2-7|TRBV27|NA|TRBD2
TGTGCCAGCAGTTTGCAACTAGCGGTGAGCTCCTACGAGCAGTACTTC
CASSLQLAVSSYEQYF
>TRBJ2-1|TRBV6-1|once|TRBD2
TGTGCCAGCAGGACTAGCGGGAGGAATGAGCAGTTCTTC
CASRTSGRNEQFF
>TRBJ2-3|TRBV7-2|NA|NA
TGTGCAGCTTGGGCGGAGGGCACAGATACGCAGTATTTT
CAAWAEGTDTQYF
>TRBJ2-7|TRBV7-9|NA|TRBD2
TGTGCCAGCAGCTCCGCGTGGGTCTCGGGAGGGGAGCAGTACTTC
CASSSAWVSGGEQYF
>TRBJ1-1|TRBV7-2|NA|NA
TGTGCCAGCAGCCCAGCGGAGAACACTGAAGCTTTCTTT
CASSPAENTEAFF
>TRBJ1-5|TRBV18|NA|NA
TGTGCCAGCTCACCGGACCGGGGGGAAAATCAGCCCCAGCATTTT
CASSPDRGENQPQHF
>TRBJ1-1|TRBV20-1|NA|TRBD1
TGCAGTGGAGACAGGGAGACTGAAGCTTTCTTT
CSGDRETEAFF
>TRBJ1-5|TRBV28|NA|NA
TGTGCCAGCAGTTTTCCCCTTAGCAATCAGCCCCAGCATTTT
CASSFPLSNQPQHF
>TRBJ2-3|TRBV6-1|NA|NA
TGTGCCAGCAGAGCCTTTACTACGGATACGCAGTATTTT
CASRAFTTDTQYF
>TRBJ2-7|TRBV7-9|NA|NA
TGTGCCAGCAGCTTAGAAGGGGGATCCTACGAGCAGTACTTC
CASSLEGGSYEQYF
>TRBJ2-3|TRBV19|NA|NA
TGTGCCAGTAATGAGCTAGCTTCAGATACGCAGTATTTT
CASNELASDTQYF
>TRBJ1-5|TRBV9|NA|TRBD1
TGTGCCAGCAGCGTAGGAGGGGGCCAAAATCAGCCCCAGCATTTT
CASSVGGGQNQPQHF
>TRBJ2-1|TRBV13|NA|NA
TGTGCCAGCAAGGGGTACAATGAGCAGTTCTTC
CASKGYNEQFF
>TRBJ2-7|TRBV11-2|NA|TRBD2
TGTGCCAGCAGCTCCCTAGGACTAGCGGGAGGGCCGGACGAGCAGTACTTC
CASSSLGLAGGPDEQYF
>TRBJ2-2|TRBV6-5|NA|TRBD2
TGTGCCAGCAGACGACTAGCGGGGATAGCCGGGGAGCTGTTTTTT
CASRRLAGIAGELFF
>TRBJ2-1|TRBV9|NA|TRBD1
TGTGCCAGCAGCCTAGGGACAGCTCACAATGAGCAGTTCTTC
CASSLGTAHNEQFF
>TRBJ2-7|TRBV27|NA|TRBD1
TGTGCCAGCAGTTTATCGCCGGCGACAGGGCGGCACTACGAGCAGTACTTC
CASSLSPATGRHYEQYF
>TRBJ2-7|TRBV6-1|NA|NA
TGTGCCAGCAGTGAATTTACAAGGGGCGGTTACGAGCAGTACTTC
CASSEFTRGGYEQYF
>TRBJ2-2|TRBV5-1|NA|TRBD1
TGCGCCAGCAGCGTGACAGGGACCGGGGAGCTGTTTTTT
CASSVTGTGELFF
>TRBJ1-5|TRBV27|NA|NA
TGTGCCAGCAGTTGGAGCAGGGGAGGGAATCAGCCCCAGCATTTT
CASSWSRGGNQPQHF
>TRBJ2-1|TRBV27|NA|TRBD2
TGTGCCAGCAGTTCTTTCCCCCTAGCGGGAGTCGGGAATGAGCAGTTCTTC
CASSSFPLAGVGNEQFF
>TRBJ2-7|TRBV30|NA|TRBD2
TGTGCCTGGAGTTTAGGACTAGCGATCCACGAGCAGTACTTC
CAWSLGLAIHEQYF
>TRBJ2-2|TRBV5-6|NA|NA
TGTGCCAGCAGCTTGCGACTCGCCCCCGGGGAGCTGTTTTTT
CASSLRLAPGELFF
>TRBJ2-7|TRBV29-1|NA|NA
TGCAGCGTTTTCTTCTCCTACGAGCAGTACTTC
CSVFFSYEQYF
>TRBJ1-5|TRBV4-1|NA|TRBD1
TGCGCCAGCAGCCAAGGAGGGGGCCTACATCAGCCCCAGCATTTT
CASSQGGGLHQPQHF
>TRBJ1-1|TRBV9|few|NA
TGTGCCAGCAGCGTAGATCCTCGGGGTAGCACTGAAGCTTTCTTT
CASSVDPRGSTEAFF
>TRBJ2-7|TRBV30|NA|NA
TGTGCCTGGAGTGTACTCGAGGGAGGCGAGCAGTACTTC
CAWSVLEGGEQYF
>TRBJ2-3|TRBV11-2|NA|TRBD2
TGTGCCAGCAGCTTACCGGGACTAGACACAGATACGCAGTATTTT
CASSLPGLDTDTQYF
>TRBJ2-7|TRBV6-5|NA|NA
TGTGCCAGCAGTTACAACCCCTGGATGGGAGCCTACGAGCAGTACTTC
CASSYNPWMGAYEQYF
>TRBJ1-2|TRBV9|NA|NA
TGTGCCAGCAACCCCGGGAACGCCTACTATGGCTACACCTTC
CASNPGNAYYGYTF
>TRBJ2-1|TRBV11-3|NA|NA
TGTGCCAGCAGCTTAGCAGGGAATGAGCAGTTCTTC
CASSLAGNEQFF
>TRBJ1-2|TRBV7-9|NA|NA
TGTGCCAGCAGAACCGGAGGGGGGGTAGGCTACACCTTC
CASRTGGGVGYTF
>TRBJ2-3|TRBV7-2|NA|TRBD2
TGTGCCAGCAGCTTAGCCATCGGGAGGGTCTCAGATACGCAGTATTTT
CASSLAIGRVSDTQYF
>TRBJ1-2|TRBV12-5|NA|TRBD1
TGTGCTAGTGGTTTGCTGACAGGGTCAGGAAACTATGGCTACACCTTC
CASGLLTGSGNYGYTF
>TRBJ2-2|TRBV25-1|NA|TRBD1
TGTGCCAGTCAGGGGGAAGGATCCGGGGAGCTGTTTTTT
CASQGEGSGELFF
>TRBJ2-2|TRBV4-3|NA|TRBD2
TGCGCCAGCAGCCAAGGACTAGCGGGAGGATTCACCGGGGAGCTGTTTTTT
CASSQGLAGGFTGELFF